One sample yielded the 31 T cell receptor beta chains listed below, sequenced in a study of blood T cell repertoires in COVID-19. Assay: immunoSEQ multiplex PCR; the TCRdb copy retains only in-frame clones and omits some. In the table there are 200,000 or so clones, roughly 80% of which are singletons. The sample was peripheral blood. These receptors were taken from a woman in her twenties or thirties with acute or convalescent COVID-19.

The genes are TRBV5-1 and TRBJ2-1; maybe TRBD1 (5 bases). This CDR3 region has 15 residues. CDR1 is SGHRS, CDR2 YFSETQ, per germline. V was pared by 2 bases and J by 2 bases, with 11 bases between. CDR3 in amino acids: CASSFQTVTYNEQFF. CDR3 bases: TGCGCCAGCAGCTTTCAGACAGTCACCTACAATGAGCAGTTCTTC.

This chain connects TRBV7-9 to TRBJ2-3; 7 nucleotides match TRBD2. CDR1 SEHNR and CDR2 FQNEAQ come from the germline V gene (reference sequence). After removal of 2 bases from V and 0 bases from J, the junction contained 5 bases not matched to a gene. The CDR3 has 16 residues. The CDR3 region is CASSLWSSGSTDTQYF. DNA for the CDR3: TGTGCCAGCAGCTTATGGTCTAGCGGAAGCACAGATACGCAGTATTTT.

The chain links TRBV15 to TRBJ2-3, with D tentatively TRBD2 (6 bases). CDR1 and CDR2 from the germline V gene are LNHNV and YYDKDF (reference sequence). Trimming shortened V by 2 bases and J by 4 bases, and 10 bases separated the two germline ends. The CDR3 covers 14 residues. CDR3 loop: CATSRPGSSDTQYF. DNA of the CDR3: TGTGCCACCAGCAGACCCGGGAGCTCAGATACGCAGTATTTT.

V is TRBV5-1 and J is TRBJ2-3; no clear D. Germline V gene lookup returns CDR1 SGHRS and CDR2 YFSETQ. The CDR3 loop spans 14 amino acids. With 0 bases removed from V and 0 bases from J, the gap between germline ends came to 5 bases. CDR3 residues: CASSLGPSTDTQYF. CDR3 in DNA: TGCGCCAGCAGCTTGGGTCCTAGCACAGATACGCAGTATTTT. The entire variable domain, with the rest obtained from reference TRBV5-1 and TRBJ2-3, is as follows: KAGVTQTPRYLIKTRGQQVTLSCSPISGHRSVSWYQQTPGQGLQFLFEYFSETQRNKGNFPGRFSGRQFSNSRSEMNVSTLELGDSALYLCASSLGPSTDTQYFGPGTRLTVL.

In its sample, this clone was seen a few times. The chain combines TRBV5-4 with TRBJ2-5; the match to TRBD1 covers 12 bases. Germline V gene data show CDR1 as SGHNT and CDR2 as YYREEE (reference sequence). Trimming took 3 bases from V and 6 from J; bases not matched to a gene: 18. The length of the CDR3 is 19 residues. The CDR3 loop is CASSSGGQGAKNSLKTQYF. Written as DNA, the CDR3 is TGTGCCAGCAGCTCAGGGGGACAGGGGGCTAAAAATTCGTTGAAGACCCAGTACTTC.

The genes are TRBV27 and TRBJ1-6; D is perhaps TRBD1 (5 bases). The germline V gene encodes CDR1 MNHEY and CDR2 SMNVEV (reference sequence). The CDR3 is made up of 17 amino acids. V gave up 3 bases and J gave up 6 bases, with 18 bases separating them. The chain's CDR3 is CASSFSSYGAFNSPLHF. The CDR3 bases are TGTGCCAGCAGTTTCTCGAGTTATGGGGCCTTTAATTCACCCCTCCACTTT.

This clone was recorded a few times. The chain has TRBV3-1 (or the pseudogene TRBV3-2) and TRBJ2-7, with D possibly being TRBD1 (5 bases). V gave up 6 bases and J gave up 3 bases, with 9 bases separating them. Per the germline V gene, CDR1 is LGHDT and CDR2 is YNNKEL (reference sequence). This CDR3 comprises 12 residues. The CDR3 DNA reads TGTGCCAGCAGTGACAGAGACTACGAGCAGTACTTC. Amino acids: CASSDRDYEQYF.

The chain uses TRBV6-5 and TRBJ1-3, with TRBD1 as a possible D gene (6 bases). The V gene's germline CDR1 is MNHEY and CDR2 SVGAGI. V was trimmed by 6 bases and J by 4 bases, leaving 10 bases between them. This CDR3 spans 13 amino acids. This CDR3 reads CASRRGSGNTIYF. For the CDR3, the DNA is TGTGCCAGCAGGAGGGGGTCCGGAAACACCATATATTTT.

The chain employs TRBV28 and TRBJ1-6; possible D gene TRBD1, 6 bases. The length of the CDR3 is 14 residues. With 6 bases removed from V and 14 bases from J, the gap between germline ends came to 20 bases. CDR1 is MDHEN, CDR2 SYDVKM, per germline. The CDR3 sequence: CASSFLGGDITLHF. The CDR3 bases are TGTGCCAGCAGCTTTCTGGGGGGGGACATCACCCTCCACTTT.

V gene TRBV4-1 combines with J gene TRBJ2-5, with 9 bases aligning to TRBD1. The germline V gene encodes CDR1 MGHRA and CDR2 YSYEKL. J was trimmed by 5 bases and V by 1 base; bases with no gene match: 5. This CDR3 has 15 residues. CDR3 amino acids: CASSQGDRDWETQYF. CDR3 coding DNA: TGCGCCAGCAGCCAAGGGGACAGGGACTGGGAGACCCAGTACTTC.

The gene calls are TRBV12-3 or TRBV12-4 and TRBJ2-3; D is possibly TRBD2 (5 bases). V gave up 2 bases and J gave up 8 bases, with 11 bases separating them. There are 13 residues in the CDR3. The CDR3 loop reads CASSLRGQSTQYF. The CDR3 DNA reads TGTGCCAGCAGTTTACGAGGGCAGAGTACGCAGTATTTT.

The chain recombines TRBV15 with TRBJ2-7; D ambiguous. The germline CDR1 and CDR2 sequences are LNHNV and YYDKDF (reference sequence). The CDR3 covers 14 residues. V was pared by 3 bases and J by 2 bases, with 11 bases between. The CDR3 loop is CATSSLGNPYEQYF. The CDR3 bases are TGTGCCACCAGCAGCCTGGGCAATCCCTACGAGCAGTACTTC.

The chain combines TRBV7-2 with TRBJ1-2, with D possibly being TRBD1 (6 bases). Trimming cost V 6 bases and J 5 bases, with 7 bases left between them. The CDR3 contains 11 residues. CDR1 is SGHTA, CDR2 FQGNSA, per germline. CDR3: CASRQGYGYTF. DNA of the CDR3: TGTGCCAGCAGACAGGGTTATGGCTACACCTTC.

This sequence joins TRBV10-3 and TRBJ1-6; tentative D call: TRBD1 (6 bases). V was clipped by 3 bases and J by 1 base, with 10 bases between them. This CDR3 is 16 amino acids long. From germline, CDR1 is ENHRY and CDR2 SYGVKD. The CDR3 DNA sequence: TGTGCCATCAGTGACGGAAGGGGGTCCTATAATTCACCCCTCCACTTT. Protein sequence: CAISDGRGSYNSPLHF.

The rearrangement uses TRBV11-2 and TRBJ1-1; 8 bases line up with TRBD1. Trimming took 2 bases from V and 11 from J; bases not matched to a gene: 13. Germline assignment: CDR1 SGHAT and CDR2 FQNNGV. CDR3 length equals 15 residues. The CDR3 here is CASSLSGRRQGKAFF. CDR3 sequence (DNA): TGTGCCAGCAGCTTATCGGGGCGGAGACAGGGGAAGGCTTTCTTT.

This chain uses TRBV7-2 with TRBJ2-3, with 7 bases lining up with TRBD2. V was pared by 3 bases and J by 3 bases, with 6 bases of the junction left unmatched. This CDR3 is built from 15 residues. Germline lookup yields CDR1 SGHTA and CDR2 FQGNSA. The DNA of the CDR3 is TGTGCCAGCAGCTTGGGCGGGAGTTGGACAGATACGCAGTATTTT. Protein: CASSLGGSWTDTQYF.

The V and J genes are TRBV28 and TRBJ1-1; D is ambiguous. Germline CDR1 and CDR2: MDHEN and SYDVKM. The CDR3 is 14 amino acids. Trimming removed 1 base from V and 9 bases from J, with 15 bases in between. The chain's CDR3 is CASSLYDRGGKAFF. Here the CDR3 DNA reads TGTGCCAGCAGTTTATACGACCGGGGAGGAAAAGCTTTCTTT.

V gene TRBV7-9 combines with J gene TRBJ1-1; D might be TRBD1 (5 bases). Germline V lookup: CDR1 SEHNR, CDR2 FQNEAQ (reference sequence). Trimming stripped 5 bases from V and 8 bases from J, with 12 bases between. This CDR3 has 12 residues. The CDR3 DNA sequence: TGTGCCAGCAGCACCAGCCCAGGGGAAGCTTTCTTT. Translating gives CASSTSPGEAFF. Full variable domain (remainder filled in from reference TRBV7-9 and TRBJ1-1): DTGVSQNPRHKITKRGQNVTFRCDPISEHNRLYWYRQTLGQGPEFLTYFQNEAQLEKSRLLSDRFSAERPKGSFSTLEIQRTEQGDSAMYLCASSTSPGEAFFGQGTRLTVV.

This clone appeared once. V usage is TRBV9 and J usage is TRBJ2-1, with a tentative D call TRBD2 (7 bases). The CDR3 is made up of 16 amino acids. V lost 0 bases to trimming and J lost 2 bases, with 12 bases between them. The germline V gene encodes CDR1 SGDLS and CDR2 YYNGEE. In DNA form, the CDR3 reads TGTGCCAGCAGCGTAGCTGGGGGGGGCGCCTACAATGAGCAGTTCTTC. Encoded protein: CASSVAGGGAYNEQFF.

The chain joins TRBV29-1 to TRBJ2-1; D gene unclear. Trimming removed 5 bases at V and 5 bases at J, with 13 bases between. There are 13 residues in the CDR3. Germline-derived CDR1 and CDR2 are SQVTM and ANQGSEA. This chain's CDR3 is CSVNPSAHNEQFF. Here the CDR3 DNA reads TGCAGCGTTAATCCCAGCGCCCACAATGAGCAGTTCTTC.

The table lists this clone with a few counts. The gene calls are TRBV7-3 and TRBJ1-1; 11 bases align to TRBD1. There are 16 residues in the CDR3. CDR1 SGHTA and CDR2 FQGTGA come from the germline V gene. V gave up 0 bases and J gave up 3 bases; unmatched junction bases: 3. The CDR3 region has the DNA TGTGCCAGCAGCTTAACGGGACAGGGGGGATACACTGAAGCTTTCTTT. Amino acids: CASSLTGQGGYTEAFF.

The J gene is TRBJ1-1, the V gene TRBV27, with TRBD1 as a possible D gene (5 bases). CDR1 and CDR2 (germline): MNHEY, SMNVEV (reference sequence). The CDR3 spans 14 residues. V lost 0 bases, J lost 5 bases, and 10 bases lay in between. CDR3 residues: CASSLSQGGTEAFF. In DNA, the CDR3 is TGTGCCAGCAGTTTATCGCAGGGTGGAACTGAAGCTTTCTTT.

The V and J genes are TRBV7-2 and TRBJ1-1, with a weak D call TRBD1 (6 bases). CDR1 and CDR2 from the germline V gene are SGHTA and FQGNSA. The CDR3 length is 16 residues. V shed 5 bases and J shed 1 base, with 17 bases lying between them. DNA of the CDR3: TGTGCCAGCAGCCAACGCCGACAGGCGAAGAACACTGAAGCTTTCTTT. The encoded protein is CASSQRRQAKNTEAFF.

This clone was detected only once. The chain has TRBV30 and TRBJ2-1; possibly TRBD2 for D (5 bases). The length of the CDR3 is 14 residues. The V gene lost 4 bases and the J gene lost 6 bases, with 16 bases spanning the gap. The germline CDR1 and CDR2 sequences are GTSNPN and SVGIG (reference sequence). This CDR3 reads CAWTRFSVINEQFF. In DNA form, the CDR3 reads TGTGCCTGGACCCGATTTAGCGTCATCAATGAGCAGTTCTTC.

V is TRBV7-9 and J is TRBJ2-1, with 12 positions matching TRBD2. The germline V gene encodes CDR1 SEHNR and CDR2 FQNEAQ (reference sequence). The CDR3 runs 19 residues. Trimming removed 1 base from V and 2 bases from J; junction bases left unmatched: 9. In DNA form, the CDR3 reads TGTGCCAGCAGCTTAGGACGACTAGCGGGGGCGTTTGCCTACAATGAGCAGTTCTTC. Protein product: CASSLGRLAGAFAYNEQFF. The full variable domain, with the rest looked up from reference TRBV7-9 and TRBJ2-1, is DTGVSQNPRHKITKRGQNVTFRCDPISEHNRLYWYRQTLGQGPEFLTYFQNEAQLEKSRLLSDRFSAERPKGSFSTLEIQRTEQGDSAMYLCASSLGRLAGAFAYNEQFFGPGTRLTVL.

This CDR3 is CASTTGTGGTDTQYF. DNA of the CDR3: TGCGCCAGCACAACCGGGACAGGGGGCACAGATACGCAGTATTTT. The V gene is TRBV5-1, the J gene TRBJ2-3; the match to TRBD1 covers 10 bases. V dropped 6 bases and J dropped 1; count of bases not matched to a gene: 5. This CDR3 contains 15 residues. CDR1 is SGHRS, CDR2 YFSETQ, per germline.

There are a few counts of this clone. The CDR3 reads CASSTGADRFVYGYTF. CDR3 DNA sequence: TGTGCCAGCAGCACTGGGGCGGACAGGTTCGTCTATGGCTACACCTTC. The rearrangement uses TRBV13 and TRBJ1-2; TRBD1 matches 7 bases. CDR3 length equals 16 residues. J was trimmed by 4 bases and V by 5 bases; bases with no gene match: 13. Germline CDR1 PRHDT, CDR2 FYEKMQ (reference sequence).

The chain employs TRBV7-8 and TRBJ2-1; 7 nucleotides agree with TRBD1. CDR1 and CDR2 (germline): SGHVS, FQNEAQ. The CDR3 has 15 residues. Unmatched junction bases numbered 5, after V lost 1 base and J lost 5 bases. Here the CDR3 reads CASSLVGQDNNEQFF. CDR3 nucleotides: TGTGCCAGCAGCTTAGTCGGACAGGACAACAATGAGCAGTTCTTC.

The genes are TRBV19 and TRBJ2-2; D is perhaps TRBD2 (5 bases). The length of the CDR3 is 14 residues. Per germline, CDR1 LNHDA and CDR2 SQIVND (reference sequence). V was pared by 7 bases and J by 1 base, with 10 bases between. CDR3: CASILAQNTGELFF. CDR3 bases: TGTGCCAGTATCCTAGCTCAGAACACCGGGGAGCTGTTTTTT.

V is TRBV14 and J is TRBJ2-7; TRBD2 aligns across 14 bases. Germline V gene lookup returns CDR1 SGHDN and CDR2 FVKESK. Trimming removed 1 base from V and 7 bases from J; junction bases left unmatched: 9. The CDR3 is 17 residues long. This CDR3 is CASSQGVGTSGSWEQYF. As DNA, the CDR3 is TGTGCCAGCAGCCAAGGCGTAGGGACTAGCGGGAGTTGGGAGCAGTACTTC.

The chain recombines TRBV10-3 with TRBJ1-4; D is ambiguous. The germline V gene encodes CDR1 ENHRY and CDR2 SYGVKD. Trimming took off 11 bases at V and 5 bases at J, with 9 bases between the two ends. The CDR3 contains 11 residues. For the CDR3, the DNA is TGTGCCTCCGGGGTCAATGAAAAACTGTTTTTT. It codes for CASGVNEKLFF.